One sample yielded the 16 T cell receptor beta chains listed below, sequenced in a study of cytomegalovirus exposure and HLA in healthy donors. The PCR used 60 Vbeta and 13 Jbeta primers. The assay was immunoSEQ multiplex PCR, and TCRdb's table has in-frame clones only and misses some. The data show 160,000 or so clones, roughly 87% seen once. Material: PBMCs. The receptor set was obtained from a man aged 50 to 59 in good health and CMV-seropositive.

The chain combines TRBV7-9 with TRBJ2-7, with 8 bases that match TRBD2. The junction had 6 bases not matched to a gene; V was cut back by 8 bases and J by 0 bases. The CDR3 covers 14 residues. Germline assignment: CDR1 SEHNR and CDR2 FQNEAQ (reference sequence). The CDR3 loop reads CASGTSGTSYEQYF. CDR3 in DNA: TGTGCCAGCGGAACTAGCGGTACCTCCTACGAGCAGTACTTC.

The J gene is TRBJ2-7, the V gene TRBV9; D remains ambiguous. Germline V gives CDR1 SGDLS, CDR2 YYNGEE. V was shortened by 0 bases and J by 5 bases, with 18 bases between the two germline ends. CDR3 size: 16 residues. The CDR3 loop reads CASSVATTLFVHEQYF. The CDR3 DNA reads TGTGCCAGCAGCGTAGCTACTACCCTCTTCGTCCACGAGCAGTACTTC.

The chain links TRBV5-4 to TRBJ2-5; D gene unclear. CDR1 and CDR2 from the germline V gene are SGHNT and YYREEE (reference sequence). This CDR3 has 14 amino acids. The V end lost 0 bases, the J end lost 2 bases, and 8 bases lay between the germline ends. The CDR3 sequence is CASSLAGGQETQYF. CDR3 nucleotides: TGTGCCAGCAGCTTGGCGGGTGGACAAGAGACCCAGTACTTC.

The CDR3 spells CASSPRGPGPGSEQFF. DNA of the CDR3: TGTGCCAGCAGCCCGCGGGGGCCTGGGCCTGGAAGTGAGCAGTTCTTC. The rearrangement links TRBV13 to TRBJ2-1, with D perhaps matching TRBD2 (7 bases). Trimming removed 5 bases at V and 9 bases at J, with 23 bases between. The germline CDR1 and CDR2 sequences are PRHDT and FYEKMQ (reference sequence). The CDR3 is 16 amino acids.

The rearrangement joins TRBV30 to TRBJ2-5; the D gene is possibly TRBD1 (5 bases). This CDR3 comprises 15 residues. Between the trimmed V and J ends, which lost 2 bases and 5 bases, there was a span of 18 bases. The germline gives CDR1 GTSNPN, CDR2 SVGIG (reference sequence). The CDR3 DNA follows: TGTGCCTGGAGTTCTCAGGGCGTAAAATACGAGACCCAGTACTTC. Translation gives CAWSSQGVKYETQYF.

V is TRBV27 and J is TRBJ2-4; 9 bases are shared with TRBD1. The J segment lost 6 bases and the V segment lost 2 bases, leaving 8 bases of the junction unmatched. CDR3 length: 16 residues. Germline lookup yields CDR1 MNHEY and CDR2 SMNVEV (reference sequence). This CDR3 reads CASSLGTGPTVNIQYF. The CDR3 coding sequence is TGTGCCAGCAGTTTAGGGACAGGGCCGACTGTAAACATTCAGTACTTC.

Only one count was recorded for this clone. The chain links TRBV27 to TRBJ2-7; D is ambiguous. This CDR3 spans 15 amino acids. The ends were cut back, 5 bases at V and 6 bases at J, with 20 bases in the middle. Germline V gene lookup returns CDR1 MNHEY and CDR2 SMNVEV (reference sequence). CDR3 in DNA: TGTGCCAGCAGTCCATCCGGGTTTAAAACCTCCGAGCAGTACTTC. Amino acid sequence: CASSPSGFKTSEQYF.

The genes are TRBV5-4 and TRBJ1-3, with 11 bases identical to TRBD1. The CDR3 loop spans 17 amino acids. Germline V gene sequence: CDR1 SGHNT, CDR2 YYREEE (reference sequence). V shed 4 bases, J shed 3 bases, and the junction held 9 bases outside the gene matches. CDR3 coding DNA: TGTGCCAGCAGCGTGATAGGACAGGGGGCAGGTGGAAACACCATATATTTT. Translated: CASSVIGQGAGGNTIYF.

This chain uses TRBV4-2 with TRBJ2-2, with D possibly matching TRBD2 (5 bases). Between the trimmed V and J ends, which lost 0 bases and 6 bases, there was a span of 11 bases. The CDR3 has 15 residues. Germline V gene lookup returns CDR1 LGHNA and CDR2 YNFKEQ. CDR3 DNA: TGTGCCAGCAGCCAAGATCTGTATAGCGCCGGGGAGCTGTTTTTT. The encoded protein is CASSQDLYSAGELFF.

The genes are TRBV19 and TRBJ2-5; 7 bases map to TRBD1. Germline V gene sequence: CDR1 LNHDA, CDR2 SQIVND (reference sequence). The CDR3 totals 17 residues. V trimming: 1 base; J trimming: 1 base; junction bases outside the gene matches: 9. As DNA, the CDR3 is TGTGCCAGTAGTATAGTTCACGGGACAGAGATCCAAGAGACCCAGTACTTC. Protein: CASSIVHGTEIQETQYF. Combining the CDR3 with reference TRBV19 and TRBJ2-5 gives the whole variable domain DGGITQSPKYLFRKEGQNVTLSCEQNLNHDAMYWYRQDPGQGLRLIYYSQIVNDFQKGDIAEGYSVSREKKESFPLTVTSAQKNPTAFYLCASSIVHGTEIQETQYFGPGTRLLVL.

The rearrangement joins TRBV20-1 to TRBJ2-7, with D unresolved. Germline V CDR1 and CDR2: DFQATT, SNEGSKA (reference sequence). The CDR3 extends over 11 amino acids. The ends were cut back, 5 bases at V and 1 base at J, with 6 bases in the middle. CDR3 nucleotide sequence: TGCAGTGCTCCTATATCCTACGAGCAGTACTTC. Translated: CSAPISYEQYF.

The J gene is TRBJ1-2, the V gene TRBV9, with TRBD1 matching over 12 bases. The germline V gene has CDR1 SGDLS and CDR2 YYNGEE. The V gene end was trimmed by 3 bases and the J gene end by 7 bases; junction bases not matched to a gene: 7. The CDR3 sequence is 15 residues long. The CDR3 here is CASSEGTGGASGYTF. The CDR3 nucleotides are TGTGCCAGCAGCGAGGGGACAGGGGGCGCGTCTGGCTACACCTTC.

The chain carries TRBV5-1 and TRBJ1-2; TRBD1 aligns across 11 bases. CDR3 length: 14 amino acids. Germline V gene sequence: CDR1 SGHRS, CDR2 YFSETQ. V was pared by 3 bases and J by 6 bases, with 4 bases of the junction left unmatched. The CDR3 DNA sequence: TGCGCCAGCAGCTACGGGACAGGGGGAAATGGCTACACCTTC. Translating gives CASSYGTGGNGYTF.

The V call is TRBV7-9, the J call TRBJ2-7, with D perhaps TRBD2 (5 bases). The germline CDR1 and CDR2 sequences are SEHNR and FQNEAQ (reference sequence). The V gene lost 3 bases and the J gene lost 0 bases, with 12 bases spanning the gap. This CDR3 has 15 amino acids. DNA for the CDR3: TGTGCCAGCAGCTTGTGGACTCTGAGCTCCTACGAGCAGTACTTC. It specifies CASSLWTLSSYEQYF. Based on the CDR3 plus reference TRBV7-9 and TRBJ2-7, the full variable domain is DTGVSQNPRHKITKRGQNVTFRCDPISEHNRLYWYRQTLGQGPEFLTYFQNEAQLEKSRLLSDRFSAERPKGSFSTLEIQRTEQGDSAMYLCASSLWTLSSYEQYFGPGTRLTVT.

The chain is built from TRBV30 and TRBJ2-2; the match to TRBD1 covers 9 bases. V trimming: 5 bases; J trimming: 6 bases; junction bases outside the gene matches: 4. Per germline, CDR1 GTSNPN and CDR2 SVGIG (reference sequence). CDR3 length: 13 amino acids. The CDR3 reads CAWGRDRAGELFF. The CDR3 coding sequence is TGTGCCTGGGGCCGGGACAGGGCCGGGGAGCTGTTTTTT.

The chain carries TRBV6-1 and TRBJ2-1; 7 positions agree with TRBD2. The CDR3 consists of 19 residues. Germline-derived CDR1 and CDR2 are MNHNS and SASEGT. J was trimmed by 4 bases and V by 2 bases; bases with no gene match: 17. The CDR3 bases are TGTGCCAGCAGTGAACGGCTAGCGGCCAGTAGTTGGGTATACAATGAGCAGTTCTTC. It is translated as CASSERLAASSWVYNEQFF.